This TCR beta chain was identified in a study of blood T cell repertoires in COVID-19. Overall study context: PBMCs, B-cell-depleted T cells, or T cells provided the cDNA or gDNA that made up the material.

Per the study methods: Reference gene primers were amplified, and this amplification served to estimate nucleated cell counts. The assay was immunoSEQ multiplex PCR, and TCRdb's table has in-frame clones only and misses some. V and J calls and clone size are given by that table; D and trimming were obtained from the DNA. In the table there are some 190,000 clones, around 80% of which are singletons. This clone appeared once. This CDR3 spans 14 amino acids. From germline, CDR1 is SGHKS and CDR2 YYEKEE (reference sequence). Between the trimmed V and J ends, which lost 0 bases and 8 bases, there was a span of 12 bases. Across about two dozen US areas, participants ranged in age from roughly 18 to 95 years. Assignment of participants to cohorts was predicated upon participant-reported clinical history.

The receptor was derived from a man between 25 and 39 years old with acute COVID-19. What was sequenced was PBMCs or T cells enriched from blood (not recorded which). The chain carries TRBV5-5 and TRBJ2-1; D not certain. The CDR3 protein is CASSLESVSDEQFF. As DNA, the CDR3 is TGTGCCAGCAGCTTGGAGTCAGTGAGCGATGAGCAGTTCTTC.